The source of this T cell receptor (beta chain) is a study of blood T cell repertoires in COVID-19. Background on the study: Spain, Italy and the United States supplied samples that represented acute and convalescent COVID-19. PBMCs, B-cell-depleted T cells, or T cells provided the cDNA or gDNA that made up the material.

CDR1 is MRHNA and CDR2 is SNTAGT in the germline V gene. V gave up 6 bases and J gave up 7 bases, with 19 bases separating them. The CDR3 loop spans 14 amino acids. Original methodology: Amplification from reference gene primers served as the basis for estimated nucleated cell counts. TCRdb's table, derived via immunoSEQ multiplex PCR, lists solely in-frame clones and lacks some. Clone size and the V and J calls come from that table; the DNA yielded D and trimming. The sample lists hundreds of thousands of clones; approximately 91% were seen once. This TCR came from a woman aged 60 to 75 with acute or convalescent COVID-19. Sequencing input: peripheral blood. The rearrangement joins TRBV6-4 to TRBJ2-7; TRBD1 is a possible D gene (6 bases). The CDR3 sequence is CASRDTGSQGEQYF. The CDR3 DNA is TGTGCCAGCAGAGATACAGGGTCCCAGGGGGAGCAGTACTTC.